The 7 T cell receptor beta chains presented below share a single source sample, sequenced in a study of blood T cells in healthy people across ages. A second PCR, run for roughly 6 to 11 cycles, used a sample-barcoded 5' primer plus a J-beta primer mix. In TCRdb, the 5' RACE reads were re-called with MiXCR into one record per CDR3 protein. The profile covers 1.5 million to 2 million distinct CDR3 sequences, with approximately 30% appearing a single time and over 7% taken by the ten largest. Sample: blood. The receptors here all came from a woman in her twenties or thirties in good health.

About this clonotype itself: Sequence at one end of the junction differs from germline and may be a read error. The chain combines TRBV18 with TRBJ2-1; D possibly corresponds to TRBD1 (6 bases). Germline V gene lookup returns CDR1 KGHSH and CDR2 LQKENI. This CDR3 spans 16 amino acids. CDR3 in amino acids: CASSPQQGRPHNKQFF. In nucleotides, the CDR3 is TGTGCCAGCTCACCACAACAGGGCCGACCCCACAATAAGCAGTTCTTC.

The rearrangement links TRBV12-3 or TRBV12-4 to TRBJ2-3; TRBD2 matches at 8 bases. With V trimmed by 8 bases and J by 5 bases, 9 bases remained unmatched. The CDR3 runs to 14 residues. The CDR3 is CASAEAGVVDTQYF. CDR3 coding DNA: TGTGCCAGCGCTGAAGCGGGGGTCGTAGATACGCAGTATTTT.

Concerning this clonotype: Since a much larger clone is just one base distant, this may be a read error. It is likely a read error, because the conserved phenylalanine at the end of the CDR3 is missing. The chain has TRBV10-2 and TRBJ2-1; D possibly corresponds to TRBD2 (5 bases). There are 13 residues in the CDR3. Germline assignment: CDR1 WSHSY and CDR2 SAAADI. The ends were cut back, 7 bases at V and 5 bases at J, with 12 bases in the middle. CDR3 residues: CASISISDNEQFV. The CDR3 nucleotides are TGCGCCAGCATATCCATTAGCGACAATGAGCAGTTCGTC.

V and J are TRBV20-1 and TRBJ2-7, with D uncertain. With the DNA end fitting TRBJ2-5 better, the J assignment may be wrong. The CDR3 is 12 amino acids. CDR1 and CDR2 from the germline V gene are DFQATT and SNEGSKA (reference sequence). The CDR3, as DNA: TGCAGTGCTAGTACCCCGTCGGGGACCCAGTACTTC. Translation: CSASTPSGTQYF.

This clonotype was picked up a small number of times. The rearrangement uses TRBV11-1 and TRBJ1-1, with D unclear. Germline assignment: CDR1 SGHAT and CDR2 FQDESV (reference sequence). The CDR3 is made up of 14 amino acids. V lost 5 bases and J 0 bases, leaving 10 bases between the germline ends. Written as DNA, the CDR3 is TGTGCCAGCAGCCTTATTCGGGTGAACACTGAAGCTTTCTTT. This sequence encodes CASSLIRVNTEAFF.

The rearrangement links TRBV6-5 to TRBJ2-7, with 7 bases fitting TRBD1. Unmatched junction bases numbered 13, after V lost 6 bases and J lost 5 bases. The germline CDR1 and CDR2 sequences are MNHEY and SVGAGI. CDR3 length: 15 residues. This CDR3 reads CASSTDKGAPNEQYF. CDR3 nucleotides: TGTGCCAGCAGCACTGATAAGGGGGCCCCCAACGAGCAGTACTTC.

This chain joins TRBV6-5 and TRBJ2-7; TRBD2 aligns across 11 bases. There are 15 residues in the CDR3. J gave up 6 bases and V 2 bases, and 6 bases lay outside the gene matches. Per the germline V gene, CDR1 is MNHEY and CDR2 is SVGAGI. The CDR3: CASSYPGTSGSEQYF. The CDR3, as DNA: TGTGCCAGCAGTTACCCCGGGACTAGCGGCTCCGAGCAGTACTTC.